The next 14 T cell receptor beta chains were all read from a single sample in a study of control samples from healthy donors and cancer patients. Assay: immunoSEQ multiplex PCR; the TCRdb copy retains only in-frame clones and omits some. The profile shows 69,000 or so clones, 94% of them singletons. Material: blood. Receptor source: a woman under 40 in good health.

The chain employs TRBV9 and TRBJ2-1; TRBD1 matches at 7 bases. The V gene end was trimmed by 0 bases and the J gene end by 4 bases; junction bases not matched to a gene: 4. The CDR3 has 15 amino acids. Germline-derived CDR1 and CDR2 are SGDLS and YYNGEE. The CDR3 DNA sequence: TGTGCCAGCAGCGTAGCCGGGACAGAATACAATGAGCAGTTCTTC. Translating gives CASSVAGTEYNEQFF.

The gene calls are TRBV30 and TRBJ1-2; 7 bases map to TRBD1. CDR1 GTSNPN and CDR2 SVGIG come from the germline V gene (reference sequence). CDR3 length: 13 amino acids. With V trimmed by 4 bases and J by 7 bases, 9 bases remained unmatched. Written as DNA, the CDR3 is TGTGCCTGGAACCCTCTCAACAGGGGTGGCTACACCTTC. Translating gives CAWNPLNRGGYTF.

The J gene is TRBJ1-5, the V gene TRBV6-1; D possibly corresponds to TRBD1 (6 bases). Germline values: CDR1 MNHNS, CDR2 SASEGT. The CDR3 is 17 residues long. V shed 4 bases and J shed 1 base, with 17 bases lying between them. The DNA of the CDR3 is TGTGCCAGCAGTGCCATAACAGGGTGGGCCAGCAATCAGCCCCAGCATTTT. Translated, it gives CASSAITGWASNQPQHF.

The J gene is TRBJ1-2, the V gene TRBV18; TRBD1 might be the D (5 bases). V lost 1 base and J lost 5, with 20 bases in between. The germline V gene encodes CDR1 KGHSH and CDR2 LQKENI. CDR3 length: 17 amino acids. Written as DNA, the CDR3 is TGTGCCAGCTCACCACTACAGGAGGAGGGTGGATGGTATGGCTACACCTTC. Encoded protein: CASSPLQEEGGWYGYTF. The full variable domain, in which reference TRBV18 and TRBJ1-2 provide the parts outside the CDR3, is NAGVMQNPRHLVRRRGQEARLRCSPMKGHSHVYWYRQLPEEGLKFMVYLQKENIIDESGMPKERFSAEFPKEGPSILRIQQVVRGDSAAYFCASSPLQEEGGWYGYTFGSGTRLTVV.

The chain links TRBV5-5 to TRBJ1-2; no clear D gene. Deletions cut 6 bases from V and 3 bases from J, with 18 bases between. This CDR3 contains 15 residues. Germline lookup yields CDR1 SGHKS and CDR2 YYEKEE (reference sequence). CDR3 residues: CASNALPGGYYGYTF. The DNA of the CDR3 is TGTGCCAGCAACGCCCTCCCAGGCGGGTACTATGGCTACACCTTC.

This rearrangement joins TRBV10-1 to TRBJ2-5; D unclear. The germline CDR1 and CDR2 sequences are WNHNN and SYGVQD (reference sequence). The CDR3 is 13 residues long. V gave up 4 bases and J gave up 5 bases, with 11 bases separating them. CDR3 protein: CASSGRVGETQYF. The CDR3 coding sequence is TGCGCCAGCAGTGGAAGGGTAGGGGAGACCCAGTACTTC.

Only one count was recorded for this clone. This chain links TRBV19 with TRBJ1-6; 8 nucleotides line up with TRBD1. The ends lost 8 bases at V and 7 bases at J; junction bases unmatched: 4. The germline V gene encodes CDR1 LNHDA and CDR2 SQIVND (reference sequence). This CDR3 contains 13 residues. The CDR3 is CASADRGNSPLHF. Here the CDR3 DNA reads TGTGCCAGTGCTGACAGGGGAAATTCACCCCTCCACTTT.

The J gene is TRBJ1-2, the V gene TRBV27, with a weak D call TRBD1 (5 bases). V was cut by 5 bases and J by 8 bases, with 18 bases left in between. Germline V lookup: CDR1 MNHEY, CDR2 SMNVEV (reference sequence). The CDR3 is 14 amino acids. The CDR3 sequence: CASSQGASQEGYTF. The CDR3 coding sequence is TGTGCCAGCAGTCAGGGCGCCAGTCAAGAAGGCTACACCTTC.

The V and J genes are TRBV11-2 and TRBJ1-3; 7 positions agree with TRBD1. The V segment lost 3 bases and the J segment 4 bases; nucleotides outside the gene matches: 6. CDR1 and CDR2 (germline): SGHAT, FQNNGV. CDR3 length: 15 residues. CDR3 protein: CASSLGQYDGNTIYF. The CDR3 nucleotides are TGTGCCAGCAGCTTGGGACAGTACGACGGAAACACCATATATTTT.

This clone was seen once. This chain connects TRBV7-6 to TRBJ2-6; 7 nucleotides line up with TRBD1. J was trimmed by 0 bases and V by 5 bases; bases with no gene match: 4. Germline V gene data show CDR1 as SGHVS and CDR2 as FNYEAQ. The CDR3 consists of 16 residues. Here the CDR3 DNA reads TGTGCCAGCAGCCAAGGGGGCGCCTCTGGGGCCAACGTCCTGACTTTC. It yields the protein CASSQGGASGANVLTF. The entire variable domain, with the rest obtained from reference TRBV7-6 and TRBJ2-6, is as follows: GAGVSQSPRYKVTKRGQDVALRCDPISGHVSLYWYRQALGQGPEFLTYFNYEAQQDKSGLPNDRFSAERPEGSISTLTIQRTEQRDSAMYRCASSQGGASGANVLTFGAGSRLTVL.

The chain couples TRBV7-6 to TRBJ2-3; 8 bases match TRBD1. The CDR3 spans 15 residues. Losses at the gene ends were 0 bases for V and 1 base for J; bases not matched to a gene: 0. Germline assignment: CDR1 SGHVS and CDR2 FNYEAQ. The CDR3 sequence is CASSLAGQGTDTQYF. Written as DNA, the CDR3 is TGTGCCAGCAGCTTAGCGGGACAGGGCACAGATACGCAGTATTTT.

The chain carries TRBV20-1 and TRBJ1-2; D remains unclear. Trimming shortened V by 5 bases and J by 5 bases, and 9 bases separated the two germline ends. This CDR3 has 11 residues. Germline lookup yields CDR1 DFQATT and CDR2 SNEGSKA (reference sequence). The CDR3 DNA reads TGCAGTGCTCCAAGGGATTATGGCTACACCTTC. This sequence encodes CSAPRDYGYTF.

V usage is TRBV4-1 and J usage is TRBJ2-7; D possibly matches TRBD1 or TRBD2 (5 bases each). The ends were cut back, 1 base at V and 6 bases at J, with 16 bases in the middle. CDR1 and CDR2 (germline): MGHRA, YSYEKL. The CDR3 totals 15 residues. CDR3: CASSQGSGTVPEQYF. In DNA form, the CDR3 reads TGCGCCAGCAGCCAAGGGTCCGGGACGGTTCCCGAGCAGTACTTC.

The gene calls are TRBV21-1 and TRBJ1-2. TRBV21-1 is a known pseudogene. This CDR3 is 13 amino acids long. Here the CDR3 reads CASSKGRFYGYTF. The CDR3 DNA sequence: TGTGCCAGCAGCAAAGGAAGGTTCTATGGCTACACCTTC.